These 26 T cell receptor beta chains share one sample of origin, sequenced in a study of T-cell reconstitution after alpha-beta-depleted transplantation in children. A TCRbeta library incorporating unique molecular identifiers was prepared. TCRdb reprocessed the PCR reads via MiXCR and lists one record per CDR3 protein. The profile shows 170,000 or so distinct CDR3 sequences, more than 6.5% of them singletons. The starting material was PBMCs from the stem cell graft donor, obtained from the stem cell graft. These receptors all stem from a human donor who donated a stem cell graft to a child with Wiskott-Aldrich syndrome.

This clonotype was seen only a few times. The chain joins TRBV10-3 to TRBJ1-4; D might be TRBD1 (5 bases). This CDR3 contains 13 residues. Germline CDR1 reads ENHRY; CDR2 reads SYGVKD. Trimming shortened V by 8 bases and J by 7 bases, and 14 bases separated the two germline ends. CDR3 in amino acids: CAISGPPVEKLFF. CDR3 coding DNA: TGTGCCATCTCGGGGCCTCCGGTTGAAAAACTGTTTTTT.

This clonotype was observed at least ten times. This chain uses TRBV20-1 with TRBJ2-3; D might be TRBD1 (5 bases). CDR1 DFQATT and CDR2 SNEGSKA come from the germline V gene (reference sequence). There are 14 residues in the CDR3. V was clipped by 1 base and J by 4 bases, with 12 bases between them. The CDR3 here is CSARVDTRSDTQYF. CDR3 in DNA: TGCAGTGCTAGAGTGGACACACGCTCAGATACGCAGTATTTT.

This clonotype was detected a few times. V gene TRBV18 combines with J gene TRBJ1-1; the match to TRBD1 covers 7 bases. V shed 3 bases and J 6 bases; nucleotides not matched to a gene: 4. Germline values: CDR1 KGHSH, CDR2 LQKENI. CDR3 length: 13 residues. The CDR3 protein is CASSPMTGSEAFF. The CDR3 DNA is TGTGCCAGCTCACCGATGACAGGGTCTGAAGCTTTCTTT.

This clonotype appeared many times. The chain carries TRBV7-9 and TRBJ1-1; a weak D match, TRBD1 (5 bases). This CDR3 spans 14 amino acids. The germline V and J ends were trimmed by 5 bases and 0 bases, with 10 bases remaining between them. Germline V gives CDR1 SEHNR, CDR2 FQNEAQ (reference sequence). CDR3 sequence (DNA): TGTGCCAGCAGCCGAGACAGACTGAACACTGAAGCTTTCTTT. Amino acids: CASSRDRLNTEAFF.

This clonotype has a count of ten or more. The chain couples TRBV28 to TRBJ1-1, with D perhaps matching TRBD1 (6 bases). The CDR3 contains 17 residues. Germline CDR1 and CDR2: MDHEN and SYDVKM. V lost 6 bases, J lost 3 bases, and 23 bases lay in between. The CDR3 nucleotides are TGTGCCAGCAGCCCTATTCTCGGACAGAAAATGTACACTGAAGCTTTCTTT. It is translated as CASSPILGQKMYTEAFF. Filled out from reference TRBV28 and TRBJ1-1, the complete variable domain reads DVKVTQSSRYLVKRTGEKVFLECVQDMDHENMFWYRQDPGLGLRLIYFSYDVKMKEKGDIPEGYSVSREKKERFSLILESASTNQTSMYLCASSPILGQKMYTEAFFGQGTRLTVV.

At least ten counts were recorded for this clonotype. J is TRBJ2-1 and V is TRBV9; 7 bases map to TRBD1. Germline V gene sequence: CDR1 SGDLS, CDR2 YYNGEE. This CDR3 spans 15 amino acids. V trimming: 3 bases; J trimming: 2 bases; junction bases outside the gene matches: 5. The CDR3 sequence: CASSADRAPYNEQFF. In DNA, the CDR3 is TGTGCCAGCAGCGCAGACAGGGCTCCCTACAATGAGCAGTTCTTC. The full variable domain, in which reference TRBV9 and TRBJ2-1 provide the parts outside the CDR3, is DSGVTQTPKHLITATGQRVTLRCSPRSGDLSVYWYQQSLDQGLQFLIQYYNGEERAKGNILERFSAQQFPDLHSELNLSSLELGDSALYFCASSADRAPYNEQFFGPGTRLTVL.

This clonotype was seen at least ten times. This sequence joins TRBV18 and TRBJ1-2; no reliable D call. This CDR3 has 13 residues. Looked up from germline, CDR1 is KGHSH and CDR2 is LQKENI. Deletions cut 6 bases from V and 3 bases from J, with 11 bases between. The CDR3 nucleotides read TGTGCCAGCTCGTCCGGGATTCACTATGGCTACACCTTC. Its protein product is CASSSGIHYGYTF.

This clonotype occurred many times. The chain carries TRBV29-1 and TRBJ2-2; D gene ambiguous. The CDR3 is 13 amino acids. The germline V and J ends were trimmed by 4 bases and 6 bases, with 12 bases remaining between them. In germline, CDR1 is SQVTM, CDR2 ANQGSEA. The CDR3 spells CSVGVRHAGELFF. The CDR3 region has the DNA TGCAGCGTTGGGGTGAGACATGCCGGGGAGCTGTTTTTT.

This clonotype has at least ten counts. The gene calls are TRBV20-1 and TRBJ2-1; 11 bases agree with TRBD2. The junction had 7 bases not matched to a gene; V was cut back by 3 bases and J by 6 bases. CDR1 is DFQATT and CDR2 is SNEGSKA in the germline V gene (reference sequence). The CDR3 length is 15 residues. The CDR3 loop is CSASILAGGRNEQFF. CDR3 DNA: TGCAGTGCTAGCATTCTAGCGGGGGGTCGCAATGAGCAGTTCTTC.

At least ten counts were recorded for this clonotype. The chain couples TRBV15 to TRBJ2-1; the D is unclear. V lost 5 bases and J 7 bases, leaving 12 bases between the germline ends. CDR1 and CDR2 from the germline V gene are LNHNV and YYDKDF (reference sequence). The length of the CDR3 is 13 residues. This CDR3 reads CATSPRYENEQFF. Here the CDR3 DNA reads TGTGCCACCAGCCCCCGATATGAAAATGAGCAGTTCTTC.

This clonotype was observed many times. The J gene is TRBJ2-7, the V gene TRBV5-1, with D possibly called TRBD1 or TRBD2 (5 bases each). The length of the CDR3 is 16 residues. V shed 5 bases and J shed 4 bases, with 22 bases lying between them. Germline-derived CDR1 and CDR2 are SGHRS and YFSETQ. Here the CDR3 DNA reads TGCGCCAGCAGACGAGGGCCAGGACATGCTCTGTACGAGCAGTACTTC. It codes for CASRRGPGHALYEQYF.

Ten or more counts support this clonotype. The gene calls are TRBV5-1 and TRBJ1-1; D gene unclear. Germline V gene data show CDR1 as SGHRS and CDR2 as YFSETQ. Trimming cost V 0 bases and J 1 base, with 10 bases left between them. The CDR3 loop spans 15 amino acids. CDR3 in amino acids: CASSLVFGQNTEAFF. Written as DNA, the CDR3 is TGCGCCAGCAGCTTGGTATTCGGGCAGAACACTGAAGCTTTCTTT.

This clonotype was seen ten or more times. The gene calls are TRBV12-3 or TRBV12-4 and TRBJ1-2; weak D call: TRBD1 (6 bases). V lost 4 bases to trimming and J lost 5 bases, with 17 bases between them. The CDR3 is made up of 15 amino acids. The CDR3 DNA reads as TGTGCCAGCAGTTCTTCCCTTCGGGGGCTTTATGGCTACACCTTC. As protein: CASSSSLRGLYGYTF.

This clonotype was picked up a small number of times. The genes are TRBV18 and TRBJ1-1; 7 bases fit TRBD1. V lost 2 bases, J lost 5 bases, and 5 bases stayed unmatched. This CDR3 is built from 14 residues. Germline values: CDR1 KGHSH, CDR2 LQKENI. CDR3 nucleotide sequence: TGTGCCAGCTCACCAACTCAGGGGGGAACTGAAGCTTTCTTT. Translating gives CASSPTQGGTEAFF. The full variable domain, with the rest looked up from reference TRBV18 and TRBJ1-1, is NAGVMQNPRHLVRRRGQEARLRCSPMKGHSHVYWYRQLPEEGLKFMVYLQKENIIDESGMPKERFSAEFPKEGPSILRIQQVVRGDSAAYFCASSPTQGGTEAFFGQGTRLTVV.

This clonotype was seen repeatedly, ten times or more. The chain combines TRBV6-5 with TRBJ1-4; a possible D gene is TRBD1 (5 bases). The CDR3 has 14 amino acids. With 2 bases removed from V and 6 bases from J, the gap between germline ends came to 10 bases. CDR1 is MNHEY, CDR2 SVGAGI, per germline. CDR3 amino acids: CASSYRQGHEKLFF. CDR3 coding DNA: TGTGCCAGCAGTTACCGGCAGGGCCATGAAAAACTGTTTTTT.

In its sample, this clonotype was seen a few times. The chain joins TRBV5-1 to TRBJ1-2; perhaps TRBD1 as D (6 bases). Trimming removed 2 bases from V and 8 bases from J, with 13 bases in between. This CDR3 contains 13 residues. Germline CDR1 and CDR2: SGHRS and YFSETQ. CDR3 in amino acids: CASSFEGESGYTF. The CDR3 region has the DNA TGCGCCAGCAGCTTTGAGGGGGAGTCGGGCTACACCTTC.

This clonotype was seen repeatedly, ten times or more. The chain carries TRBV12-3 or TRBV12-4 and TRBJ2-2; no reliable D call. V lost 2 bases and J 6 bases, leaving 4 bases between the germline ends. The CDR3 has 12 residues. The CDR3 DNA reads TGTGCCAGCAGTTTATTCGCCGGGGAGCTGTTTTTT. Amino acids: CASSLFAGELFF.

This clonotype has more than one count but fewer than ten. The CDR3 spells CASSTGQNEQFF. CDR3 in DNA: TGTGCCAGCAGTACCGGACAGAATGAGCAGTTCTTC. This chain connects TRBV6-1 to TRBJ2-1; weak D call: TRBD1 (6 bases). This CDR3 spans 12 amino acids. Germline lookup yields CDR1 MNHNS and CDR2 SASEGT. V was shortened by 5 bases and J by 7 bases, with 9 bases between the two germline ends.

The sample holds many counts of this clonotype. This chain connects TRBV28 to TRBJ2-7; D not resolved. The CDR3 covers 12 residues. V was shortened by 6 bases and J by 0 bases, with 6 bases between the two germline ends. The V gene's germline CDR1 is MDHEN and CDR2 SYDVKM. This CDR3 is CASRTASYEQYF. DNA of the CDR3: TGTGCCAGCAGAACCGCCTCCTACGAGCAGTACTTC.

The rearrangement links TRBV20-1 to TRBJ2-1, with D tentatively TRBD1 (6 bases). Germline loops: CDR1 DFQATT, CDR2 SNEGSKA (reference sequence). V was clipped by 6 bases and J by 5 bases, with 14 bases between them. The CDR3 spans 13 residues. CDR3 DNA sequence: TGCAGTGCCACAGGGTGGGGGAACAATGAGCAGTTCTTC. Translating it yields CSATGWGNNEQFF.

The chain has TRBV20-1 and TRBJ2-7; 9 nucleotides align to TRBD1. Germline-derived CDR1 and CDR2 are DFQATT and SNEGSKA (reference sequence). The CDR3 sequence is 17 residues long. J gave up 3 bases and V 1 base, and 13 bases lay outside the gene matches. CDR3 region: CSARGTGVTAGSYEQYF. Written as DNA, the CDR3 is TGCAGTGCTAGAGGGACAGGGGTCACTGCGGGGAGCTACGAGCAGTACTTC.

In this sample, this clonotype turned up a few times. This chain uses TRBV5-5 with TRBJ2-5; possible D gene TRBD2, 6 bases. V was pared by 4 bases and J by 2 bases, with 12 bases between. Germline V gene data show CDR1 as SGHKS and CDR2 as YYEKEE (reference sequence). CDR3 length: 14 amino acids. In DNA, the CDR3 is TGTGCCAGCAGCATTCTAGCGCCTCAAGAGACCCAGTACTTC. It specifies CASSILAPQETQYF.

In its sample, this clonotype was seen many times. CDR3 bases: TGTGCCAGCAGTGTGGCCCCTTACAATGAGCAGTTCTTC. Its translation is CASSVAPYNEQFF. V and J are TRBV2 and TRBJ2-1; D is unresolved. Germline loops: CDR1 SNHLY, CDR2 FYNNEI. The CDR3 extends over 13 amino acids. Deletions cut 4 bases from V and 4 bases from J, with 8 bases between.

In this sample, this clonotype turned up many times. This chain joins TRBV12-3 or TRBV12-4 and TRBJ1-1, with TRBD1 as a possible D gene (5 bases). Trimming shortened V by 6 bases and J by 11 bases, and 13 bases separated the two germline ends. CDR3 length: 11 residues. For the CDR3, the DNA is TGTGCCAGCAGCGAGGACAATTTCGCTTTCTTT. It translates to CASSEDNFAFF.

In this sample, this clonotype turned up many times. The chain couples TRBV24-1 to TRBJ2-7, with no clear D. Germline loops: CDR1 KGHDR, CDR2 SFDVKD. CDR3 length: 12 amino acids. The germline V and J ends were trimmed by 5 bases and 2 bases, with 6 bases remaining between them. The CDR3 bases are TGTGCCACCAGTGCTGACACCTACGAGCAGTACTTC. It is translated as CATSADTYEQYF.

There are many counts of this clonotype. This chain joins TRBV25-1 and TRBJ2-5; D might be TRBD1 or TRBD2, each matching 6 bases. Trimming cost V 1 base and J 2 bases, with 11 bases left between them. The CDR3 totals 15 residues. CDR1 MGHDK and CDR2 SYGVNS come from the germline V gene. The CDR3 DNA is TGTGCCAGCAGTGAATTGGGGGCGGGGCAAGAGACCCAGTACTTC. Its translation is CASSELGAGQETQYF.